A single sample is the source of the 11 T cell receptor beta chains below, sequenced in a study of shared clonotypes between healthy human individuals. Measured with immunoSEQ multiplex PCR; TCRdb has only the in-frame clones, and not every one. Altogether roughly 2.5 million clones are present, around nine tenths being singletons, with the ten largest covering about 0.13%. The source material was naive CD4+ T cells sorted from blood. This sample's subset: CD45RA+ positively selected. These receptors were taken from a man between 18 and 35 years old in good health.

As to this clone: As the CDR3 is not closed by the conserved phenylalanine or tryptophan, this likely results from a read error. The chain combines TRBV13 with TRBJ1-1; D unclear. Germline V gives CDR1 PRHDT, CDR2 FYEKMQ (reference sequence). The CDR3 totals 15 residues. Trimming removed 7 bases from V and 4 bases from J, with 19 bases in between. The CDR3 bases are TGTGCCAGCACCCTAAGGCAGGTTGACGGCACTGAAGCTTTCCTT. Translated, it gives CASTLRQVDGTEAFL.

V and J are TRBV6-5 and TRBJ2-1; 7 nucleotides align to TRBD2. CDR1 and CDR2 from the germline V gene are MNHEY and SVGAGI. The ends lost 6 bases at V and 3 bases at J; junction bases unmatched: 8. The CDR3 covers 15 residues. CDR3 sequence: CASRPSGVVYNEQFF. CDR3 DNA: TGTGCCAGCAGACCTAGCGGAGTTGTCTACAATGAGCAGTTCTTC.

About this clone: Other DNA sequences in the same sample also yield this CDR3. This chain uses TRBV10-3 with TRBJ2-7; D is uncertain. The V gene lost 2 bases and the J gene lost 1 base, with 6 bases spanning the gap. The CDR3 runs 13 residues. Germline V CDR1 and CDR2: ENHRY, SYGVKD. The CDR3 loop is CAISEGSSYEQYF. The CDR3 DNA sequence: TGTGCCATCAGTGAGGGTTCTTCCTACGAGCAGTACTTC.

The CDR3 nucleotides are TGTGCCAGCTCACCACTGACGCCAGGGGGCACCGGGGAGCTGTTTTTT. Residues: CASSPLTPGGTGELFF. The chain is built from TRBV18 and TRBJ2-2; 7 nucleotides line up with TRBD1. CDR3 length: 16 residues. Germline CDR1 and CDR2: KGHSH and LQKENI. Unmatched junction bases numbered 6, after V lost 1 base and J lost 4 bases.

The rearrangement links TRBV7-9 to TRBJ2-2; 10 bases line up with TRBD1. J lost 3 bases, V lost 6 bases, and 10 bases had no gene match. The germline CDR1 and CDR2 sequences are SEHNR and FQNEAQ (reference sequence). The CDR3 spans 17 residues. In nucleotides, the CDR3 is TGTGCCAGCAGGGCTTCGGGACAGGGGATGGACACCGGGGAGCTGTTTTTT. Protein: CASRASGQGMDTGELFF.

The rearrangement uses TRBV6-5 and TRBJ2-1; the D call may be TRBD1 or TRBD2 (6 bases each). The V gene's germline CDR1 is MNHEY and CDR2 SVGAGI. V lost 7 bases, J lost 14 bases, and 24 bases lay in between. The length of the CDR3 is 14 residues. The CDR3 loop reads CASTARGGSERKFF. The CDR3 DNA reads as TGTGCCAGCACCGCCCGAGGGGGGAGTGAGAGAAAGTTCTTC.

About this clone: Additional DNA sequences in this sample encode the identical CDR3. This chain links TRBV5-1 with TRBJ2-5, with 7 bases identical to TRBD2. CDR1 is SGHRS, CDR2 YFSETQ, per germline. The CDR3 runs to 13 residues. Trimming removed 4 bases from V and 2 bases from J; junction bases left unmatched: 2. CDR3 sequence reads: CASSRTRQETQYF. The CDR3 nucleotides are TGCGCCAGCAGCCGGACTAGACAAGAGACCCAGTACTTC.

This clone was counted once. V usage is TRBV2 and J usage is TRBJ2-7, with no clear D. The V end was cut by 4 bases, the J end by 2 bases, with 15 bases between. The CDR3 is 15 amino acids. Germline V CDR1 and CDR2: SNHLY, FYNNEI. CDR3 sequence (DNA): TGTGCCAGCAGTGCATCGAACCTCGCAGCCTACGAGCAGTACTTC. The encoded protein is CASSASNLAAYEQYF.

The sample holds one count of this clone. CDR3 sequence (DNA): TGTGCCAGCAGCGCCCCAGGGGGCGCGGGAACTAATGAAAAACTGTTTTTT. As protein: CASSAPGGAGTNEKLFF. The chain joins TRBV5-8 to TRBJ1-4; 8 bases line up with TRBD1. V lost 4 bases, J lost 1 base, and 9 bases stayed unmatched. Germline lookup yields CDR1 SGHTS and CDR2 YDEGEE. The CDR3 covers 17 residues.

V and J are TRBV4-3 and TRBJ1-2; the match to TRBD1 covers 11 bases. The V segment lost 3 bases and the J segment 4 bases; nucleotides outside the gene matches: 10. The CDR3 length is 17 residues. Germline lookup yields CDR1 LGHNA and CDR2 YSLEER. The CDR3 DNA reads TGCGCCAGCAGCCAGACCAAAGGACAGGGGGCAGGCTATGGCTACACCTTC. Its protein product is CASSQTKGQGAGYGYTF.

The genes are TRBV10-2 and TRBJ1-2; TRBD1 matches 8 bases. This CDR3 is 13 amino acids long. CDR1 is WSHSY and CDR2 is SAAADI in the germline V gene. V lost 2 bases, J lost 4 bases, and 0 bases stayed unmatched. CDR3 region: CASSEGQGYGYTF. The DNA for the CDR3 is TGCGCCAGCAGTGAGGGACAGGGCTATGGCTACACCTTC.